The 22 T cell receptor beta chains below were found in one sample sequenced in a study of blood T cells in healthy people across ages. A second PCR, run for roughly 7 to 11 cycles, used a sample-barcoded 5' primer plus a J-beta primer mix. MiXCR, applied by TCRdb to the 5' RACE reads, yields one record per CDR3 protein. The top ten hold over 10% of the sample, which has approximately 940,000 distinct CDR3 sequences, roughly 43% seen once. Material for sequencing was blood. The receptor source for this set is a young man in good health.

At least ten counts were recorded for this clonotype. The chain couples TRBV7-2 to TRBJ2-1; D call uncertain. CDR1 and CDR2 (germline): SGHTA, FQGNSA. This CDR3 contains 16 residues. Trimming pared 1 base from V and 0 bases from J, leaving 10 bases between. The DNA for the CDR3 is TGTGCCAGCAGCTTAGTGGGCCGAGGCTCCTACAATGAGCAGTTCTTC. Its translation is CASSLVGRGSYNEQFF.

As for this clonotype: The germline gene is not matched at one end of the junction; a read error may be the cause. The rearrangement links TRBV18 to TRBJ2-7; the match to TRBD1 covers 12 bases. This CDR3 is 14 amino acids long. Germline V lookup: CDR1 KGHSH, CDR2 LQKENI. The DNA for the CDR3 is TGTGCCAGCTCGCCTGGGACAGGGGGCTACGAGCAGTGCTTC. It specifies CASSPGTGGYEQCF.

The V gene is TRBV6-5, the J gene TRBJ1-6; 7 bases match TRBD1. Germline V lookup: CDR1 MNHEY, CDR2 SVGAGI. The J segment lost 9 bases and the V segment lost 4 bases, leaving 9 bases of the junction unmatched. The CDR3 is made up of 15 amino acids. The CDR3 sequence is CASSSLDRLPSPLHF. DNA of the CDR3: TGTGCCAGCAGTTCCCTGGACAGGTTGCCTTCACCCCTCCACTTT.

The rearrangement uses TRBV29-1 and TRBJ1-1; no clear D. Trimming took off 1 base at V and 0 bases at J, with 9 bases between the two ends. CDR3 length equals 14 residues. The germline gives CDR1 SQVTM, CDR2 ANQGSEA. The CDR3 region has the DNA TGCAGCGTTGAAGGACGATTAATGAACACTGAAGCTTTCTTT. This gives the protein CSVEGRLMNTEAFF. The whole variable domain, filled in from reference TRBV29-1 and TRBJ1-1, reads SAVISQKPSRDICQRGTSLTIQCQVDSQVTMMFWYRQQPGQSLTLIATANQGSEATYESGFVIDKFPISRPNLTFSTLTVSNMSPEDSSIYLCSVEGRLMNTEAFFGQGTRLTVV.

V usage is TRBV10-3 and J usage is TRBJ2-2; 7 positions agree with TRBD2. The J segment lost 6 bases and the V segment lost 7 bases, leaving 8 bases of the junction unmatched. The CDR3 is 14 amino acids. Germline-derived CDR1 and CDR2 are ENHRY and SYGVKD. This chain's CDR3 is CAIKAGETPGELFF. The CDR3 DNA sequence: TGTGCCATCAAGGCGGGGGAGACCCCCGGGGAGCTGTTTTTT.

This clonotype was observed many times. The gene calls are TRBV5-1 and TRBJ2-5; D is perhaps TRBD1 (5 bases). V lost 0 bases and J lost 1, with 7 bases in between. The CDR3 is 14 amino acids. Germline V lookup: CDR1 SGHRS, CDR2 YFSETQ. This CDR3 reads CASSLVDSQETQYF. CDR3 nucleotides: TGCGCCAGCAGCTTGGTAGACAGCCAAGAGACCCAGTACTTC.

Worth noting for this clonotype: A much larger clone is a single base away; this may be a read error. Because the CDR3 is missing its conserved closing phenylalanine or tryptophan, this is likely a read error. CDR3 DNA: TGTGCCAGCAGTCCCCTCGGGCAGCCTTACAATGAGCAGTTCCTC. Translation: CASSPLGQPYNEQFL. The chain combines TRBV6-5 with TRBJ2-1; D unclear. Germline V gene sequence: CDR1 MNHEY, CDR2 SVGAGI. The CDR3 has 15 amino acids. Trimming shortened V by 5 bases and J by 4 bases, and 15 bases separated the two germline ends.

This clonotype was detected only a few times. V is TRBV3-1 and J is TRBJ2-1; TRBD2 matches 12 bases. The CDR3 is 16 amino acids. V was clipped by 3 bases and J by 5 bases; unmatched bases: 5. Germline CDR1 reads LGHDT; CDR2 reads YNNKEL (reference sequence). In nucleotides, the CDR3 is TGTGCCAGCAGCCAGGCTAGCGGGGGGGCCCACAATGAGCAGTTCTTC. Translation: CASSQASGGAHNEQFF.

J is TRBJ2-1 and V is TRBV30; D may correspond to TRBD1 or TRBD2 (5 bases each). The length of the CDR3 is 16 residues. V was pared by 2 bases and J by 3 bases, with 17 bases between. The V gene's germline CDR1 is GTSNPN and CDR2 SVGIG (reference sequence). The CDR3 region is CAWSSSPGTIYNEQFF. In DNA form, the CDR3 reads TGTGCCTGGAGTTCCTCGCCCGGGACGATCTACAATGAGCAGTTCTTC.

This rearrangement joins TRBV20-1 to TRBJ2-4, with a tentative D call TRBD2 (5 bases). With 0 bases removed from V and 4 bases from J, the gap between germline ends came to 7 bases. This CDR3 is 13 amino acids long. Germline V gives CDR1 DFQATT, CDR2 SNEGSKA (reference sequence). Here the CDR3 DNA reads TGCAGTGCTAGAGACACGGGGAAAAACATTCAGTACTTC. It specifies CSARDTGKNIQYF.

The chain employs TRBV27 and TRBJ2-3; no clear D gene. Per the germline V gene, CDR1 is MNHEY and CDR2 is SMNVEV (reference sequence). Trimming removed 0 bases from V and 4 bases from J, with 14 bases in between. The CDR3 contains 16 residues. In DNA form, the CDR3 reads TGTGCCAGCAGTTTATCGCCCCCCCGAGACCCAGATACGCAGTATTTT. Translated: CASSLSPPRDPDTQYF.

This chain connects TRBV5-1 to TRBJ2-1; 8 bases are a match to TRBD2. CDR3 length equals 14 residues. Germline loops: CDR1 SGHRS, CDR2 YFSETQ. The J segment lost 5 bases and the V segment lost 5 bases, leaving 6 bases of the junction unmatched. CDR3 DNA: TGCGCCAGCAGTTCTACTAGCGGCCACAATGAGCAGTTCTTC. Protein sequence: CASSSTSGHNEQFF.

The chain has TRBV30 and TRBJ1-1; D is possibly TRBD1 (6 bases). The germline CDR1 and CDR2 sequences are GTSNPN and SVGIG (reference sequence). V was trimmed by 3 bases and J by 0 bases, leaving 11 bases between them. The CDR3 is 14 residues long. CDR3 in amino acids: CAWSAGTLNTEAFF. CDR3 in DNA: TGTGCCTGGAGCGCCGGGACACTGAACACTGAAGCTTTCTTT. Filled out from reference TRBV30 and TRBJ1-1, the complete variable domain reads SQTIHQWPATLVQPVGSPLSLECTVEGTSNPNLYWYRQAAGRGLQLLFYSVGIGQISSEVPQNLSASRPQDRQFILSSKKLLLSDSGFYLCAWSAGTLNTEAFFGQGTRLTVV.

The V call is TRBV7-2, the J call TRBJ2-7; D might be TRBD1 (6 bases). Trimming shortened V by 6 bases and J by 0 bases, and 12 bases separated the two germline ends. CDR1 and CDR2 from the germline V gene are SGHTA and FQGNSA. CDR3 length equals 14 residues. CDR3 amino acids: CASRSGVSSYEQYF. CDR3 in DNA: TGTGCCAGCAGGTCAGGGGTGAGCTCCTACGAGCAGTACTTC.

J is TRBJ1-2 and V is TRBV4-1; 11 bases are shared with TRBD1. The CDR3 is 18 residues long. Germline CDR1 MGHRA, CDR2 YSYEKL. V trimming: 0 bases; J trimming: 3 bases; junction bases outside the gene matches: 9. CDR3 amino acids: CASSQDRKGQGGYYGYTF. CDR3 bases: TGCGCCAGCAGCCAAGATCGAAAGGGACAGGGGGGCTACTATGGCTACACCTTC.

Here the CDR3 DNA reads TGCAGCCCCTGGGGTCCGGGTATGAGCTATGGCTACACCTTC. As protein: CSPWGPGMSYGYTF. The rearrangement joins TRBV29-1 to TRBJ1-2; D call uncertain. Germline CDR1 and CDR2: SQVTM and ANQGSEA. Trimming took 8 bases from V and 4 from J, leaving 20 bases between them. The length of the CDR3 is 14 residues.

The V call is TRBV7-2, the J call TRBJ2-7, with D tentatively TRBD2 (6 bases). The germline V gene has CDR1 SGHTA and CDR2 FQGNSA. The CDR3 loop spans 13 amino acids. The V and J ends lost 1 base and 5 bases respectively, with 9 bases between them. The CDR3 DNA is TGTGCCAGCAGCTTAGTTTGGGGGGACGAGCAGTACTTC. This codes for CASSLVWGDEQYF.

This clonotype was counted only a few times. The chain has TRBV6-2 or TRBV6-3 and TRBJ2-1; perhaps TRBD1 as D (6 bases). Trimming removed 7 bases at V and 3 bases at J, with 13 bases between. Germline V gene data show CDR1 as MNHEY and CDR2 as SVGEGT. The CDR3 is made up of 14 amino acids. CDR3: CASTPTGGYNEQFF. The CDR3 region has the DNA TGTGCCAGCACCCCGACAGGCGGCTACAATGAGCAGTTCTTC.

The chain has TRBV20-1 and TRBJ2-1; 11 bases agree with TRBD2. CDR1 and CDR2 (germline): DFQATT, SNEGSKA (reference sequence). V gave up 6 bases and J gave up 7 bases; unmatched junction bases: 5. CDR3 length equals 13 residues. The CDR3 region is CSALAGGENEQFF. DNA for the CDR3: TGCAGTGCGCTAGCGGGGGGAGAGAATGAGCAGTTCTTC.

This sequence joins TRBV7-2 and TRBJ2-7, with TRBD1 identical over 9 bases. The germline V gene encodes CDR1 SGHTA and CDR2 FQGNSA. J gave up 4 bases and V 6 bases, and 16 bases lay outside the gene matches. The CDR3 is made up of 17 amino acids. The DNA for the CDR3 is TGTGCCAGCAGTCAACCGTGGGGACAGGGCGTCTCTTACGAGCAGTACTTC. Protein: CASSQPWGQGVSYEQYF.

Here the CDR3 DNA reads TGTGCCACCCGCTCAGGACTCTGGGCTGAAGCTTTCTTT. Encoded protein: CATRSGLWAEAFF. The V gene is TRBV28, the J gene TRBJ1-1; the D is unclear. The V end was cut by 10 bases, the J end by 6 bases, with 18 bases between. The length of the CDR3 is 13 residues. Looked up from germline, CDR1 is MDHEN and CDR2 is SYDVKM.

The chain carries TRBV7-6 and TRBJ2-1; 11 bases line up with TRBD2. Germline-derived CDR1 and CDR2 are SGHVS and FNYEAQ. The CDR3 covers 16 residues. Trimming cost V 2 bases and J 5 bases; bases outside gene matches: 5. The CDR3 nucleotides read TGTGCCAGCAGCTTATATAGACTAGCGGGGCACAATGAGCAGTTCTTC. Translation: CASSLYRLAGHNEQFF.